Listed below are T cell receptor beta chains from one sample, sequenced in a study of blood T cells in healthy people across ages. From the 5' RACE reads, TCRdb called clonotypes with MiXCR, one entry per CDR3 protein. This sample carries about 1,500,000 distinct CDR3 sequences, approximately 40% of them seen once, and the ten largest clones take roughly 8.2%. The sequenced sample consisted of blood. These receptors were collected from a woman aged 18-29 years in good health. CDR3s include the opening cysteine and the closing phenylalanine or tryptophan. Fields, in order: clone size, J gene, V gene, D gene, CDR3 protein. A D gene is named only where the DNA matches it firmly. Size is stated for part of the rows, as once, few or many counts, or as a class when the clone is expanded.

abundance: many; j_gene: TRBJ2-1; v_gene: TRBV5-1; d_gene: -; CDR3aa: CASFTPGLNNEQFF
abundance: -; j_gene: TRBJ1-4; v_gene: TRBV28; d_gene: -; CDR3aa: CASKGVNEKLFF
abundance: -; j_gene: TRBJ2-1; v_gene: TRBV4-1; d_gene: TRBD2; CDR3aa: CASSHPSGSVYNEQFF
abundance: few; j_gene: TRBJ2-5; v_gene: TRBV4-2; d_gene: -; CDR3aa: CASGKAGNQETQYF
abundance: -; j_gene: TRBJ2-1; v_gene: TRBV6-5; d_gene: TRBD2; CDR3aa: CASSYPAKGPNDPGLANEQFF
abundance: few; j_gene: TRBJ2-5; v_gene: TRBV19; d_gene: -; CDR3aa: CASSIQVQETQYF
abundance: few; j_gene: TRBJ2-2; v_gene: TRBV29-1; d_gene: -; CDR3aa: CSGRIENTGELFF
abundance: -; j_gene: TRBJ2-5; v_gene: TRBV6-6; d_gene: -; CDR3aa: CASSPKHEQETQYF
abundance: -; j_gene: TRBJ2-1; v_gene: TRBV4-1; d_gene: TRBD2; CDR3aa: CASSQAERERYYNEQFF
abundance: few; j_gene: TRBJ1-2; v_gene: TRBV12-3/TRBV12-4; d_gene: -; CDR3aa: CASRDRGDLNGYTF
abundance: many; j_gene: TRBJ2-3; v_gene: TRBV10-3; d_gene: -; CDR3aa: CAIRGTDTQYF
abundance: few; j_gene: TRBJ2-3; v_gene: TRBV15; d_gene: -; CDR3aa: CATSRAERAGADTQYF
abundance: few; j_gene: TRBJ2-7; v_gene: TRBV30; d_gene: -; CDR3aa: CAWRQGGYEQYF
abundance: -; j_gene: TRBJ2-7; v_gene: TRBV5-6; d_gene: -; CDR3aa: CASSLRFYEQYF
abundance: few; j_gene: TRBJ1-2; v_gene: TRBV6-5; d_gene: -; CDR3aa: CASRTGENLGYGYTF
abundance: few; j_gene: TRBJ2-1; v_gene: TRBV7-6; d_gene: -; CDR3aa: CASSLTGWEQFF
abundance: -; j_gene: TRBJ2-7; v_gene: TRBV15; d_gene: -; CDR3aa: CATSREGNYEQYF
abundance: -; j_gene: TRBJ1-1; v_gene: TRBV4-1; d_gene: -; CDR3aa: CASSQDLEIPMSTEAFF
abundance: -; j_gene: TRBJ2-3; v_gene: TRBV7-9; d_gene: TRBD2; CDR3aa: CASSLTASGARTDTQYF
abundance: -; j_gene: TRBJ1-1; v_gene: TRBV20-1; d_gene: TRBD1; CDR3aa: CSASDRGRGGAFF
abundance: -; j_gene: TRBJ2-3; v_gene: TRBV28; d_gene: TRBD1; CDR3aa: CATHTPWTGKADTQYF
abundance: -; j_gene: TRBJ2-7; v_gene: TRBV4-1; d_gene: TRBD2; CDR3aa: CASSQPGLAKYEQYF
abundance: -; j_gene: TRBJ2-7; v_gene: TRBV12-3/TRBV12-4; d_gene: -; CDR3aa: CASSPQASSSYEQYF
abundance: -; j_gene: TRBJ1-3; v_gene: TRBV5-1; d_gene: -; CDR3aa: CASSLALMNSGNTIYF
abundance: -; j_gene: TRBJ2-7; v_gene: TRBV27; d_gene: -; CDR3aa: CASSNHTGSYEQYF
abundance: many; j_gene: TRBJ2-1; v_gene: TRBV5-1; d_gene: TRBD2; CDR3aa: CASSAGLAGGNEQFF
abundance: -; j_gene: TRBJ2-6; v_gene: TRBV10-3; d_gene: -; CDR3aa: CAISESPQGSGANVLTF
abundance: -; j_gene: TRBJ1-1; v_gene: TRBV19; d_gene: TRBD1; CDR3aa: CASSMKGAQTEAFF
abundance: few; j_gene: TRBJ2-1; v_gene: TRBV24-1; d_gene: -; CDR3aa: CATSDRENEQFF
abundance: -; j_gene: TRBJ1-2; v_gene: TRBV7-9; d_gene: TRBD1; CDR3aa: CASIPGAGGYGYTF
abundance: few; j_gene: TRBJ2-5; v_gene: TRBV27; d_gene: -; CDR3aa: CASSFVSTSYQETQYF
abundance: -; j_gene: TRBJ2-3; v_gene: TRBV19; d_gene: -; CDR3aa: CASSPQGLSSTDTQYF
abundance: few; j_gene: TRBJ1-5; v_gene: TRBV12-3/TRBV12-4; d_gene: -; CDR3aa: CASSLVPVGGKSNQPQHF
abundance: few; j_gene: TRBJ2-6; v_gene: TRBV5-1; d_gene: TRBD1; CDR3aa: CASSLTGQGASGANVLTF
abundance: -; j_gene: TRBJ1-4; v_gene: TRBV13; d_gene: -; CDR3aa: CASSLYQDEKLFF
abundance: -; j_gene: TRBJ2-3; v_gene: TRBV7-9; d_gene: TRBD2; CDR3aa: CASSHSSGVYTDTQYF
abundance: -; j_gene: TRBJ2-1; v_gene: TRBV2; d_gene: TRBD2; CDR3aa: CASSEGGLAKTEQFF
abundance: -; j_gene: TRBJ1-2; v_gene: TRBV7-9; d_gene: TRBD1; CDR3aa: CASSSGPGQGSYGYTF
abundance: -; j_gene: TRBJ2-7; v_gene: TRBV10-3; d_gene: -; CDR3aa: CAISSRGVSTYGQYF
abundance: few; j_gene: TRBJ2-1; v_gene: TRBV29-1; d_gene: -; CDR3aa: CSVGMGLGEYEQFF
abundance: few; j_gene: TRBJ2-3; v_gene: TRBV3-1; d_gene: -; CDR3aa: CASSQVTSNVDTQYF
abundance: -; j_gene: TRBJ1-2; v_gene: TRBV2; d_gene: -; CDR3aa: CASKEDLRANYGYTF
abundance: -; j_gene: -; v_gene: TRBV4-3; d_gene: -; CDR3aa: CASSQDSTGLETQYF
abundance: -; j_gene: TRBJ2-1; v_gene: TRBV6-6; d_gene: TRBD1; CDR3aa: CASNGQANNEQFF
abundance: -; j_gene: TRBJ1-2; v_gene: TRBV12-3/TRBV12-4; d_gene: TRBD1; CDR3aa: CASSRQGASYTF
abundance: -; j_gene: TRBJ1-4; v_gene: TRBV29-1; d_gene: TRBD1; CDR3aa: CSVKQGAANEKLFF
abundance: -; j_gene: TRBJ1-6; v_gene: TRBV11-1; d_gene: -; CDR3aa: CASSGDGRSYNSPLHF
abundance: few; j_gene: TRBJ2-1; v_gene: TRBV3-1; d_gene: TRBD2; CDR3aa: CASSQGLAGASYNEQFF